Presented here are 20 T cell receptor beta chains from one specimen sequenced in a study of T cell clones after liver transplantation. The assay was immunoSEQ multiplex PCR, and TCRdb's table has in-frame clones only and misses some. The repertoire consists of some 80,000 clones, with around four fifths occurring once and the leading ten covering under 0.6%. The material was CD4+ T cells from blood, obtained 46 months after liver transplant. The receptors derive from a human patient who received a liver transplant. Some T cells may trace back to the graft donor.

Points on this clone: Other DNA sequences in this sample translate to the same CDR3. The chain links TRBV5-1 to TRBJ2-5; no clear D gene. The germline CDR1 and CDR2 sequences are SGHRS and YFSETQ. V was cut by 1 base and J by 5 bases, with 3 bases left in between. The length of the CDR3 is 11 residues. The CDR3 loop reads CASSLTETQYF. For the CDR3, the DNA is TGCGCCAGCAGCTTGACGGAGACCCAGTACTTC.

J is TRBJ2-7 and V is TRBV6-5, with TRBD1 matching 11 bases. V was clipped by 6 bases and J by 2 bases; unmatched bases: 3. This CDR3 region has 14 residues. CDR1 MNHEY and CDR2 SVGAGI come from the germline V gene. CDR3 DNA: TGTGCCAGCAGGGGGACAGGGGGTCCCTACGAGCAGTACTTC. Translating it yields CASRGTGGPYEQYF.

This chain links TRBV7-6 with TRBJ1-4, with 7 bases that match TRBD1. Germline lookup yields CDR1 SGHVS and CDR2 FNYEAQ. The CDR3 loop spans 16 amino acids. V shed 3 bases, J shed 4 bases, and the junction held 8 bases outside the gene matches. This CDR3 is CASSLVGTAYNEKLFF. The CDR3 coding sequence is TGTGCCAGCAGCTTGGTTGGGACAGCCTATAATGAAAAACTGTTTTTT. The full variable domain, rest sourced from reference TRBV7-6 and TRBJ1-4, is GAGVSQSPRYKVTKRGQDVALRCDPISGHVSLYWYRQALGQGPEFLTYFNYEAQQDKSGLPNDRFSAERPEGSISTLTIQRTEQRDSAMYRCASSLVGTAYNEKLFFGSGTQLSVL.

The rearrangement uses TRBV6-6 and TRBJ2-7, with a tentative D call TRBD2 (5 bases). The CDR3 runs to 13 residues. From germline, CDR1 is MNHNY and CDR2 SVGAGI (reference sequence). Trimming pared 8 bases from V and 7 bases from J, leaving 18 bases between. CDR3 in amino acids: CASSGTGFGEQYF. The DNA for the CDR3 is TGTGCCAGCTCCGGTACGGGGTTTGGAGAGCAGTACTTC.

The V call is TRBV7-2, the J call TRBJ1-2; possible D gene TRBD1, 5 bases. The length of the CDR3 is 19 residues. The V gene's germline CDR1 is SGHTA and CDR2 FQGNSA. Trimming stripped 1 base from V and 7 bases from J, with 28 bases between. CDR3 in DNA: TGTGCCAGCAGCTTAGAGCGGCCCAGGGCCCTTTCCGCCCTATTTGGCTACACCTTC. Amino acids: CASSLERPRALSALFGYTF.

The chain recombines TRBV6-1 with TRBJ1-1; no reliable D call. There are 13 residues in the CDR3. Trimming stripped 5 bases from V and 1 base from J, with 8 bases between. Germline CDR1 reads MNHNS; CDR2 reads SASEGT. CDR3 amino acids: CASSWIRNTEAFF. Written as DNA, the CDR3 is TGTGCCAGCAGTTGGATCAGGAACACTGAAGCTTTCTTT.

This sequence joins TRBV28 and TRBJ2-7, with TRBD1 as a possible D gene (7 bases). Germline V CDR1 and CDR2: MDHEN, SYDVKM. CDR3 length equals 15 residues. The germline V and J ends were trimmed by 5 bases and 5 bases, with 19 bases remaining between them. The CDR3 loop reads CASSPYRGLVNEQYF. CDR3 bases: TGTGCCAGCAGTCCATACAGGGGACTGGTTAACGAGCAGTACTTC.

J is TRBJ2-3 and V is TRBV5-1, with D possibly being TRBD1 (5 bases). This CDR3 is 13 amino acids long. The germline V and J ends were trimmed by 4 bases and 3 bases, with 9 bases remaining between them. Germline V gene lookup returns CDR1 SGHRS and CDR2 YFSETQ. In DNA form, the CDR3 reads TGCGCCAGCAGCCCGACAGTGACAGATACGCAGTATTTT. It is translated as CASSPTVTDTQYF.

V gene TRBV5-8 combines with J gene TRBJ1-3, with D hard to call. The length of the CDR3 is 14 residues. The V gene's germline CDR1 is SGHTS and CDR2 YDEGEE. Trimming left V 1 base short and J 3 bases short, with 8 bases between. CDR3 sequence (DNA): TGTGCCAGCAGCTTGCTGGCGGGTGGAAACACCATATATTTT. This encodes CASSLLAGGNTIYF.

The chain combines TRBV7-9 with TRBJ2-1, with 11 positions matching TRBD2. CDR3 size: 16 residues. The germline gives CDR1 SEHNR, CDR2 FQNEAQ (reference sequence). Unmatched junction bases numbered 6, after V lost 4 bases and J lost 4 bases. DNA of the CDR3: TGTGCCAGCAGCTCACCCGGGACTAGCGGATACAATGAGCAGTTCTTC. Translated, it gives CASSSPGTSGYNEQFF.

This rearrangement joins TRBV5-1 to TRBJ2-7, with 7 bases matching TRBD1. CDR1 and CDR2 from the germline V gene are SGHRS and YFSETQ. This CDR3 has 15 amino acids. V lost 0 bases to trimming and J lost 4 bases; unmatched junction nucleotides: 7. This CDR3 reads CASSLGPGGVYEQYF. DNA of the CDR3: TGCGCCAGCAGCTTGGGCCCAGGGGGTGTATACGAGCAGTACTTC.

This clone appeared a few times. The gene calls are TRBV11-2 and TRBJ1-1; unclear D gene. Germline CDR1 reads SGHAT; CDR2 reads FQNNGV. V was clipped by 5 bases and J by 4 bases, with 14 bases between them. The CDR3 length is 14 residues. The chain's CDR3 is CASSVSHASTEAFF. The CDR3 nucleotides read TGTGCCAGCAGCGTGTCACACGCGAGCACTGAAGCTTTCTTT.

The J gene is TRBJ1-1, the V gene TRBV7-2; TRBD1 agrees at 9 bases. CDR1 is SGHTA and CDR2 is FQGNSA in the germline V gene. The CDR3 spans 16 residues. Trimming removed 1 base from V and 0 bases from J; junction bases left unmatched: 3. The CDR3 loop is CASSLDGTGLNTEAFF. In nucleotides, the CDR3 is TGTGCCAGCAGCTTAGATGGGACAGGGTTGAACACTGAAGCTTTCTTT.

The chain employs TRBV6-5 and TRBJ2-7; 8 nucleotides agree with TRBD1. This CDR3 is 16 amino acids long. Trimming took 0 bases from V and 2 from J; bases not matched to a gene: 6. Germline V CDR1 and CDR2: MNHEY, SVGAGI. The CDR3 protein is CASSYSGQGIAYEQYF. In nucleotides, the CDR3 is TGTGCCAGCAGTTACTCCGGACAGGGTATCGCCTACGAGCAGTACTTC.

This clone was seen a few times. Sequence at one end of the junction differs from germline and may be a read error. This chain links TRBV5-4 with TRBJ2-7, with a possible D match to TRBD2 (6 bases). The germline V gene has CDR1 SGHNT and CDR2 YYREEE (reference sequence). This CDR3 spans 14 amino acids. The CDR3: CASSFTSKRGNALF. The CDR3 DNA follows: TGTGCCAGCAGCTTCACTTCCAAACGGGGGAATGCACTCTTC.

The chain combines TRBV5-1 with TRBJ2-2; TRBD2 might be the D (7 bases). Germline lookup yields CDR1 SGHRS and CDR2 YFSETQ. CDR3 size: 15 residues. V gave up 5 bases and J gave up 6 bases, with 17 bases separating them. CDR3 protein: CASRIRGALAGELFF. The CDR3 bases are TGCGCCAGCAGGATCCGGGGGGCGCTTGCCGGGGAGCTGTTTTTT.

V and J are TRBV28 and TRBJ1-2; tentatively, D is TRBD1 (5 bases). The CDR3 runs to 18 residues. V was pared by 6 bases and J by 0 bases, with 23 bases between. Germline V lookup: CDR1 MDHEN, CDR2 SYDVKM. This CDR3 reads CASSHGAASGASNYGYTF. In DNA form, the CDR3 reads TGTGCCAGCAGCCACGGGGCCGCAAGCGGCGCCTCTAACTATGGCTACACCTTC.

This clone occurred a few times. The chain employs TRBV7-6 and TRBJ1-2; TRBD1 matches 7 bases. The CDR3 has 15 residues. J lost 4 bases, V lost 5 bases, and 10 bases had no gene match. Germline CDR1 SGHVS, CDR2 FNYEAQ. The CDR3 DNA reads TGTGCCAGCAGCAAGTCTTCAGGGGGTCGCTATGGCTACACCTTC. Translated, it gives CASSKSSGGRYGYTF.

The chain is built from TRBV4-3 and TRBJ2-7; D is uncertain. The CDR3 consists of 13 residues. The V end was cut by 3 bases, the J end by 0 bases, with 6 bases between. The germline V gene has CDR1 LGHNA and CDR2 YSLEER. The CDR3 coding sequence is TGCGCCAGCAGCCACTCCAACTCCTACGAGCAGTACTTC. Its protein is CASSHSNSYEQYF.

This clone was observed once. The chain couples TRBV9 to TRBJ2-7; 7 positions match TRBD1. From germline, CDR1 is SGDLS and CDR2 YYNGEE. The V and J ends lost 3 bases and 6 bases, in that order; junction bases with no gene match: 9. The CDR3 spans 14 residues. The CDR3 loop is CASSGQGRTSEQYF. The CDR3, as DNA: TGTGCCAGCAGCGGACAGGGTCGGACCTCCGAGCAGTACTTC.